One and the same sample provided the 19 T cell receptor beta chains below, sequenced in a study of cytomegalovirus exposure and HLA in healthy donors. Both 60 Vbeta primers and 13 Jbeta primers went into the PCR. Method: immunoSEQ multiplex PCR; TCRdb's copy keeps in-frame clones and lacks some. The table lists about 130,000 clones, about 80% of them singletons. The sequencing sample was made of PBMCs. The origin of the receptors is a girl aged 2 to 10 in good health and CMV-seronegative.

The CDR3 DNA is TGTGCCAGCAGTCGTTCGGGGGCCAACGTCCTGACTTTC. Its protein is CASSRSGANVLTF. The genes are TRBV6-5 and TRBJ2-6; no reliable D call. The CDR3 has 13 amino acids. Germline lookup yields CDR1 MNHEY and CDR2 SVGAGI. Trimming stripped 5 bases from V and 4 bases from J, with 6 bases between.

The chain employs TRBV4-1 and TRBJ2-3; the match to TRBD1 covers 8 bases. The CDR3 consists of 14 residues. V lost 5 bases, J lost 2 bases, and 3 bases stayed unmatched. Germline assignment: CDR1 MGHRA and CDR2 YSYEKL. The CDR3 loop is CASSTGGITDTQYF. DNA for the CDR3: TGCGCCAGCAGCACAGGGGGGATCACAGATACGCAGTATTTT.

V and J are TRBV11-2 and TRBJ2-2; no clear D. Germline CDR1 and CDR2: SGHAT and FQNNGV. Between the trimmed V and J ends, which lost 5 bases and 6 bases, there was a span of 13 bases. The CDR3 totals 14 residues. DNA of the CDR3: TGTGCCAGCAGCCCCCAACGTGGGCCCGGGGAGCTGTTTTTT. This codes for CASSPQRGPGELFF.

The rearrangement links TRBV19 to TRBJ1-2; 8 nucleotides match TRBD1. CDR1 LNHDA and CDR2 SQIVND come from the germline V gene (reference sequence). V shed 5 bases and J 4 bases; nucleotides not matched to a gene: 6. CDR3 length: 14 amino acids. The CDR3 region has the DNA TGTGCCAGTAGTGCGGACAGGGCGAGCTATGGCTACACCTTC. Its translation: CASSADRASYGYTF. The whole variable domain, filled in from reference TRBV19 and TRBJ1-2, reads DGGITQSPKYLFRKEGQNVTLSCEQNLNHDAMYWYRQDPGQGLRLIYYSQIVNDFQKGDIAEGYSVSREKKESFPLTVTSAQKNPTAFYLCASSADRASYGYTFGSGTRLTVV.

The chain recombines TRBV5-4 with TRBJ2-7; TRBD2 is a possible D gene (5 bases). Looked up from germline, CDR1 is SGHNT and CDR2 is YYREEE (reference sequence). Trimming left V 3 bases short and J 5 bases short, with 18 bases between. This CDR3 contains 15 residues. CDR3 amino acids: CASSYGLPTANEQYF. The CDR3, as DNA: TGTGCCAGCAGCTACGGACTCCCGACCGCCAACGAGCAGTACTTC.

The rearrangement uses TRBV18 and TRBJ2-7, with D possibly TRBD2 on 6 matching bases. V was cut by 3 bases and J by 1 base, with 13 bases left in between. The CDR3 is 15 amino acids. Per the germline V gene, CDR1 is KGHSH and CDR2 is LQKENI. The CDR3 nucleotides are TGTGCCAGCTCACCTCCGGGAGCTCCTTCCTACGAGCAGTACTTC. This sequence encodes CASSPPGAPSYEQYF.

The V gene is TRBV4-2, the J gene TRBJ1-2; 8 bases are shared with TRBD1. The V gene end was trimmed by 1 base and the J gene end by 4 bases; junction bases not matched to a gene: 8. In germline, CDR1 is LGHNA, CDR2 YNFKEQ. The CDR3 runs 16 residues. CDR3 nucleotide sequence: TGTGCCAGCAGCCAAGGACGTCAGGGGGCGCGCTATGGCTACACCTTC. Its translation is CASSQGRQGARYGYTF.

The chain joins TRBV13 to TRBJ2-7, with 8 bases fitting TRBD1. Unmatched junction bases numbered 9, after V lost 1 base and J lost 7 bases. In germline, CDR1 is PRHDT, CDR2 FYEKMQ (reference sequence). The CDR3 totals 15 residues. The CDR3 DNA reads TGTGCCAGCAGCTTAGCAGGGGGCGCAGGAGAAGAGCAGTACTTC. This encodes CASSLAGGAGEEQYF.

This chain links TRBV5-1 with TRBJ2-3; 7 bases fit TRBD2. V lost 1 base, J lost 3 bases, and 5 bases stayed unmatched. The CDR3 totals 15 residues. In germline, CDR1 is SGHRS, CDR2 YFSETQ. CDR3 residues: CASSLPAGLTDTQYF. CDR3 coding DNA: TGCGCCAGCAGCTTGCCAGCGGGACTAACAGATACGCAGTATTTT.

This CDR3 reads CASSLYITLGLLSYEQYF. The CDR3 coding sequence is TGTGCCAGCAGTTTATATATAACACTGGGGCTCCTCTCCTACGAGCAGTACTTC. J is TRBJ2-7 and V is TRBV28, with D perhaps matching TRBD1 (5 bases). V gave up 1 base and J gave up 0 bases, with 19 bases separating them. The CDR3 runs to 18 residues. Per germline, CDR1 MDHEN and CDR2 SYDVKM.

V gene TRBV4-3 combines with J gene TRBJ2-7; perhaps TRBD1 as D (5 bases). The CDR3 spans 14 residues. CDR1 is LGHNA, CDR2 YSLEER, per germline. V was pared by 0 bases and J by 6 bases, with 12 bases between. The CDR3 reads CASSQEAGFGEQYF. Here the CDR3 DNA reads TGCGCCAGCAGCCAAGAAGCAGGGTTTGGCGAGCAGTACTTC.

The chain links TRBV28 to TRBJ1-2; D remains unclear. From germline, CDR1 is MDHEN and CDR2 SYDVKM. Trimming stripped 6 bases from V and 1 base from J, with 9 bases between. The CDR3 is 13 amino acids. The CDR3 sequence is CASSSVHNYGYTF. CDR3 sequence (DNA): TGTGCCAGCAGCTCCGTACATAACTATGGCTACACCTTC.

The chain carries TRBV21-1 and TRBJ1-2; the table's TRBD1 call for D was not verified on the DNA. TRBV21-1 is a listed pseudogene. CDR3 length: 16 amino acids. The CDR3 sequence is CASSNVVHSNNYGYTF. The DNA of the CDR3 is TGTGCCAGCAGCAACGTCGTACATTCCAACAACTATGGCTACACCTTC.

The CDR3 nucleotides are TGTGCCAGCAGCCTGAGGACAGGGGCCATAAACACTGAAGCTTTCTTT. Protein product: CASSLRTGAINTEAFF. This chain uses TRBV7-3 with TRBJ1-1; 9 bases align to TRBD1. V shed 5 bases, J shed 2 bases, and the junction held 9 bases outside the gene matches. Germline CDR1 SGHTA, CDR2 FQGTGA. The CDR3 is 16 residues long.

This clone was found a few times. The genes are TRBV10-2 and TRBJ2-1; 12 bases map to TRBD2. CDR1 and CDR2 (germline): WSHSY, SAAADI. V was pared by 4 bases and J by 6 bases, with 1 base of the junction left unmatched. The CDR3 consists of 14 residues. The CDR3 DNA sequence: TGCGCCAGCAGTGTACTAGCGGGAGGCAATGAGCAGTTCTTC. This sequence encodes CASSVLAGGNEQFF.

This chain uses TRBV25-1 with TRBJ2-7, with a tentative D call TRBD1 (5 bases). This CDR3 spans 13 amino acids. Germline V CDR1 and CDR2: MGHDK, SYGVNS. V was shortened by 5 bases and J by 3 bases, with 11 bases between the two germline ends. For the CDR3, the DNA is TGTGCCAGCAGTCCCAGGGTCGGCTACGAGCAGTACTTC. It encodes CASSPRVGYEQYF.

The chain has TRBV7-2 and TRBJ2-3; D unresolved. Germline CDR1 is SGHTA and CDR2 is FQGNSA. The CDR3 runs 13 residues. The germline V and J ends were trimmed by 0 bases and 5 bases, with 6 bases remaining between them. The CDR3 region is CASSLAERDTQYF. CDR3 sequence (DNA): TGTGCCAGCAGCTTAGCGGAGAGAGATACGCAGTATTTT.

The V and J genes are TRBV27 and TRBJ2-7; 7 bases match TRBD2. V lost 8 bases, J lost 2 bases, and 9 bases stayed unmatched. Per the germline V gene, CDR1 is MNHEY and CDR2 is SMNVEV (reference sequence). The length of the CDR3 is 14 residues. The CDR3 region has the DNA TGTGCCAGCGGCAAGCGGGATGCGACCTACGAGCAGTACTTC. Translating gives CASGKRDATYEQYF.

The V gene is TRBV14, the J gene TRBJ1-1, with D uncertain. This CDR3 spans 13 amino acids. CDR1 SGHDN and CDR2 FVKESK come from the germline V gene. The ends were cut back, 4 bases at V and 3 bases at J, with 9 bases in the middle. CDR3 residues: CASSLFPDTEAFF. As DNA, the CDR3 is TGTGCCAGCAGCCTCTTTCCAGACACTGAAGCTTTCTTT. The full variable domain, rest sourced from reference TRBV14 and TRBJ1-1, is EAGVTQFPSHSVIEKGQTVTLRCDPISGHDNLYWYRRVMGKEIKFLLHFVKESKQDESGMPNNRFLAERTGGTYSTLKVQPAELEDSGVYFCASSLFPDTEAFFGQGTRLTVV.